One sample yielded the 15 T cell receptor beta chains listed below, sequenced in a study of regulatory T cells in long-lasting Graves disease. Time point described: persistent/refractory GD, antithyroid drugs over 5 years with positive TRAb. PBMC-extracted RNA yielded the TCR library. The TCR beta library used iRepertoire HTBI primers with Arm-PCR amplification of CDR3. TCRdb recomputed calls from the multiplex PCR reads with MiXCR, one row per CDR3 protein. The table includes over 350,000 distinct CDR3 sequences, roughly 20% detected once. The starting material was peripheral blood mononuclear cells (PBMCs), obtained when the disease was refractory, from a patient treated with antithyroid drugs. These receptors were obtained from a female donor with Graves disease.

The chain combines TRBV10-3 with TRBJ1-1; D unresolved. The germline V and J ends were trimmed by 3 bases and 6 bases, with 8 bases remaining between them. CDR1 and CDR2 from the germline V gene are ENHRY and SYGVKD. The length of the CDR3 is 12 residues. CDR3 region: CAISEGAAEAFF. The CDR3 nucleotides read TGTGCCATCAGTGAAGGTGCGGCTGAAGCTTTCTTT.

Comment on this clonotype: In this CDR3 the conserved last residue, phenylalanine or tryptophan, is missing, so a read error is likely. The chain employs TRBV30 and TRBJ2-1, with D maybe TRBD2 (6 bases). There are 13 residues in the CDR3. The germline V and J ends were trimmed by 4 bases and 4 bases, with 11 bases remaining between them. Germline CDR1 reads GTSNPN; CDR2 reads SVGIG (reference sequence). CDR3 amino acids: CAWMTGTYNEQFL. The DNA for the CDR3 is TGTGCCTGGATGACCGGGACTTACAATGAGCAGTTCCTC.

This clonotype has only one observation. With a much larger clone just one base away, this may be a read error. The chain joins TRBV6-2 or TRBV6-3 to TRBJ2-5; D is possibly TRBD1 (6 bases). Per the germline V gene, CDR1 is MNHEY and CDR2 is SVGEGT. The CDR3 is made up of 16 amino acids. Here the CDR3 reads CAGSEGIGRGQETQYF. The CDR3 DNA reads as TGTGCCGGCAGTGAAGGCATCGGCAGGGGCCAAGAGACCCAGTACTTC.

This clonotype was recorded a few times. V and J are TRBV20-1 and TRBJ2-7; D not resolved. The CDR3 is 22 residues long. Germline V gene sequence: CDR1 DFQATT, CDR2 SNEGSKA (reference sequence). Trimming shortened V by 3 bases and J by 4 bases, and 40 bases separated the two germline ends. In nucleotides, the CDR3 is TGCAGTGCTAGCGGGCAGCCGAGAAGATTAAGTCAAGATCCTGTTCGAAGGTACGAGCAGTACTTC. Its translation: CSASGQPRRLSQDPVRRYEQYF.

Written as DNA, the CDR3 is TGTGCCAGCTCTACAGAGAGGGACAACCTACCCTACGAGCAGTACTTC. Translating gives CASSTERDNLPYEQYF. The V call is TRBV18, the J call TRBJ2-7, with a possible D match to TRBD1 (6 bases). Germline V gene sequence: CDR1 KGHSH, CDR2 LQKENI. The V and J ends lost 6 bases and 2 bases respectively, with 20 bases between them. CDR3 size: 16 residues.

The V call is TRBV5-1, the J call TRBJ2-4; D is perhaps TRBD2 (7 bases). This CDR3 is built from 15 residues. Trimming shortened V by 1 base and J by 8 bases, and 16 bases separated the two germline ends. Germline CDR1 and CDR2: SGHRS and YFSETQ. In DNA, the CDR3 is TGCGCCAGCAGCTTGCTTACAGGGAGGGCGCACATTCAGTACTTC. Amino acid sequence: CASSLLTGRAHIQYF.

The chain has TRBV5-6 and TRBJ2-2, with D possibly being TRBD1 (5 bases). Germline V gene data show CDR1 as SGHDT and CDR2 as YYEEEE. The CDR3 covers 13 residues. The ends were cut back, 5 bases at V and 4 bases at J, with 9 bases in the middle. The CDR3 region is CASSSQVTGELFF. CDR3 nucleotides: TGTGCCAGCAGTTCACAGGTCACCGGGGAGCTGTTTTTT. The full variable domain, completed using reference TRBV5-6 and TRBJ2-2, is DAGVTQSPTHLIKTRGQQVTLRCSPKSGHDTVSWYQQALGQGPQFIFQYYEEEERQRGNFPDRFSGHQFPNYSSELNVNALLLGDSALYLCASSSQVTGELFFGEGSRLTVL.

The chain is built from TRBV7-8 and TRBJ2-7; tentatively, D is TRBD2 (5 bases). The CDR3 runs 14 residues. V lost 1 base and J lost 5, with 12 bases in between. CDR1 is SGHVS, CDR2 FQNEAQ, per germline. The CDR3 bases are TGTGCCAGCAGCTTAGTTCGGGGTGGCAACGAGCAGTACTTC. The encoded protein is CASSLVRGGNEQYF.

This clonotype was seen ten or more times. The genes are TRBV6-5 and TRBJ1-2, with 8 nucleotides matching TRBD1. Germline V lookup: CDR1 MNHEY, CDR2 SVGAGI. Trimming took 2 bases from V and 4 from J; bases not matched to a gene: 6. This CDR3 is 15 amino acids long. The CDR3 DNA reads as TGTGCCAGCAGTTACGTTTCAGGGGGCGGCTATGGCTACACCTTC. This translates into CASSYVSGGGYGYTF.

This chain uses TRBV10-3 with TRBJ2-2, with D hard to call. Deletions cut 3 bases from V and 5 bases from J, with 7 bases between. The CDR3 consists of 13 residues. Looked up from germline, CDR1 is ENHRY and CDR2 is SYGVKD. CDR3 amino acids: CAISDQKTGELFF. CDR3 DNA: TGTGCCATCAGTGATCAGAAAACCGGGGAGCTGTTTTTT.

This clonotype was found a few times. The chain recombines TRBV7-2 with TRBJ2-7, with 8 nucleotides matching TRBD2. Germline V gene data show CDR1 as SGHTA and CDR2 as FQGNSA. Losses at the gene ends were 6 bases for V and 5 bases for J; bases not matched to a gene: 9. CDR3 length: 14 amino acids. The CDR3 nucleotides are TGTGCCAGCAGTCCCGGGACTAGGATTCACGAGCAGTACTTC. Amino acid sequence: CASSPGTRIHEQYF.

This clonotype has a count of ten or more. The V gene is TRBV11-2, the J gene TRBJ2-7; D may be TRBD1 or TRBD2 (5 bases each). CDR3 size: 15 residues. In germline, CDR1 is SGHAT, CDR2 FQNNGV. The V and J ends lost 6 bases and 1 base respectively, with 16 bases between them. The CDR3 here is CASRSPGTGSYEQYF. CDR3 nucleotides: TGTGCCAGCAGATCTCCCGGGACGGGTTCCTACGAGCAGTACTTC.

This clonotype occurred a few times. The CDR3 DNA is TGTGCCAGCCTCGCTGGACAGGGAGAAGCTTTCTTT. It specifies CASLAGQGEAFF. This chain uses TRBV7-2 with TRBJ1-1; 8 bases line up with TRBD1. Trimming removed 8 bases from V and 8 bases from J; junction bases left unmatched: 7. The CDR3 is made up of 12 amino acids. In germline, CDR1 is SGHTA, CDR2 FQGNSA. The variable domain in full, completed from reference TRBV7-2 and TRBJ1-1, reads GAGVSQSPSNKVTEKGKDVELRCDPISGHTALYWYRQSLGQGLEFLIYFQGNSAPDKSGLPSDRFSAERTGGSVSTLTIQRTQQEDSAVYLCASLAGQGEAFFGQGTRLTVV.

As for this clonotype: One junction end disagrees with the germline gene, perhaps due to a read error. The chain combines TRBV19 with TRBJ1-1; D remains ambiguous. Germline lookup yields CDR1 LNHDA and CDR2 SQIVND (reference sequence). CDR3 length: 12 amino acids. The CDR3, as DNA: TGTGCCAGTAGTTACGCAAACACTGGAGCTTTCTTT. Translating gives CASSYANTGAFF.

The table lists this clonotype with many counts. This chain joins TRBV6-1 and TRBJ2-5; D gene ambiguous. The CDR3 extends over 14 amino acids. V was pared by 6 bases and J by 1 base, with 12 bases between. Per the germline V gene, CDR1 is MNHNS and CDR2 is SASEGT. CDR3 sequence: CASSPGLPQETQYF. CDR3 bases: TGTGCCAGCAGCCCCGGGCTACCCCAAGAGACCCAGTACTTC.